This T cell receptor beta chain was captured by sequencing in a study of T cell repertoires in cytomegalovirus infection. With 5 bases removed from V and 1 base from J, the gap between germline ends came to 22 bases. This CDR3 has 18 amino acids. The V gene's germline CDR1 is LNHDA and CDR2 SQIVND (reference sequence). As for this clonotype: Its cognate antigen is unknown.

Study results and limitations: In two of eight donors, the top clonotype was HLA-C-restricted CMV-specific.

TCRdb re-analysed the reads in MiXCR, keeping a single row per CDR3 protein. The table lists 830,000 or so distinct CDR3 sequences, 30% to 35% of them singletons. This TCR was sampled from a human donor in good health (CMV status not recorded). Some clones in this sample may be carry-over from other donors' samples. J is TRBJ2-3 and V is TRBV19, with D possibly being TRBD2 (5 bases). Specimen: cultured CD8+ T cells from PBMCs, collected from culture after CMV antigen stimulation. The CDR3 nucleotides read TGTGCCAGTAGTGCCTGGGCCCGACGGGATACGGGCACAGATACGCAGTATTTT. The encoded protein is CASSAWARRDTGTDTQYF. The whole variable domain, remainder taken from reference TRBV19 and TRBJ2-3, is DGGITQSPKYLFRKEGQNVTLSCEQNLNHDAMYWYRQDPGQGLRLIYYSQIVNDFQKGDIAEGYSVSREKKESFPLTVTSAQKNPTAFYLCASSAWARRDTGTDTQYFGPGTRLTVL.